Below, 10 T cell receptor beta chains from the same sample are listed, as sequenced in a study of STAT5B mutations in CD4+ large granular lymphocyte leukemia. Clones were read by immunoSEQ multiplex PCR, and TCRdb kept only the in-frame ones, dropping some. The sample yields over 25,000 clones, roughly 72% seen once. The specimen was CD4+ T cells from blood buffy coats. These receptors all come from a human donor in good health.

This chain links TRBV28 with TRBJ2-7; tentative D call: TRBD2 (6 bases). CDR1 is MDHEN and CDR2 is SYDVKM in the germline V gene. Trimming pared 10 bases from V and 2 bases from J, leaving 15 bases between. The CDR3 extends over 13 amino acids. Written as DNA, the CDR3 is TGTGCCACGGAGGGCCCAGGAACCTACGAGCAGTACTTC. Residues: CATEGPGTYEQYF.

The CDR3 spells CASSLGGTAYGYTF. CDR3 in DNA: TGTGCCAGCAGCTTAGGAGGGACAGCCTATGGCTACACCTTC. The rearrangement uses TRBV7-9 and TRBJ1-2; 7 bases fit TRBD1. V shed 1 base and J 4 bases; nucleotides not matched to a gene: 3. Germline V gives CDR1 SEHNR, CDR2 FQNEAQ (reference sequence). This CDR3 has 14 residues.

By share, this clone ranks as medium-sized. The chain has TRBV5-1 and TRBJ1-1, with D unclear. The CDR3 extends over 14 amino acids. Germline CDR1 is SGHRS and CDR2 is YFSETQ. V lost 0 bases, J lost 3 bases, and 9 bases lay in between. The CDR3 loop is CASSLDIGDTEAFF. The CDR3 DNA reads TGCGCCAGCAGCTTGGACATCGGGGACACTGAAGCTTTCTTT.

V usage is TRBV9 and J usage is TRBJ2-5, with D hard to call. V dropped 4 bases and J dropped 2 bases, with 15 bases sitting between them. CDR1 is SGDLS and CDR2 is YYNGEE in the germline V gene. The CDR3 runs to 15 residues. CDR3 loop: CASSPRGLMQETQYF. CDR3 bases: TGTGCCAGCAGCCCCCGTGGGCTGATGCAAGAGACCCAGTACTTC.

V gene TRBV6-5 combines with J gene TRBJ1-5; the D is unclear. V was shortened by 5 bases and J by 7 bases, with 12 bases between the two germline ends. The CDR3 totals 13 residues. Per the germline V gene, CDR1 is MNHEY and CDR2 is SVGAGI. The CDR3 DNA reads TGTGCCAGCAGTGCTGAGGCCCGGCAGCCCCAGCATTTT. It codes for CASSAEARQPQHF.

The V and J genes are TRBV6-1 and TRBJ2-7, with D possibly TRBD2 on 7 matching bases. V was clipped by 10 bases and J by 1 base, with 17 bases between them. The germline gives CDR1 MNHNS, CDR2 SASEGT. CDR3 size: 14 residues. DNA for the CDR3: TGTGCCACCGATAGGGGGGGCCATTCCTACGAGCAGTACTTC. This gives the protein CATDRGGHSYEQYF.

The sample holds a few counts of this clone. J is TRBJ1-1 and V is TRBV29-1, with 10 bases identical to TRBD1. Germline CDR1 SQVTM, CDR2 ANQGSEA. The CDR3 length is 14 residues. V lost 4 bases, J lost 1 base, and 3 bases stayed unmatched. This CDR3 is CSVGQGAKNTEAFF. As DNA, the CDR3 is TGCAGCGTTGGACAGGGGGCAAAGAACACTGAAGCTTTCTTT.

The chain links TRBV11-2 to TRBJ2-2; D possibly corresponds to TRBD2 (5 bases). This CDR3 is built from 14 residues. V was shortened by 5 bases and J by 6 bases, with 13 bases between the two germline ends. Per germline, CDR1 SGHAT and CDR2 FQNNGV. CDR3 loop: CASSPDYSPGELFF. The CDR3 bases are TGTGCCAGCAGCCCTGACTATTCCCCCGGGGAGCTGTTTTTT.

The chain has TRBV4-3 and TRBJ2-2; tentatively, D is TRBD2 (6 bases). With 1 base removed from V and 3 bases from J, the gap between germline ends came to 9 bases. CDR3 size: 15 residues. CDR1 and CDR2 from the germline V gene are LGHNA and YSLEER. CDR3 DNA: TGCGCCAGCAGCCAAGGACTAGGGTACACCGGGGAGCTGTTTTTT. Translation: CASSQGLGYTGELFF.

This clone was seen only a few times. The J gene is TRBJ1-5, the V gene TRBV19; no reliable D call. Germline lookup yields CDR1 LNHDA and CDR2 SQIVND (reference sequence). Trimming took 3 bases from V and 0 from J, leaving 12 bases between them. The CDR3 has 16 amino acids. CDR3 DNA: TGTGCCAGTAGTATGAAGGGCCCCCTTAGCAATCAGCCCCAGCATTTT. Its translation: CASSMKGPLSNQPQHF.